The clone carrying this TCR beta chain was seen more than once but under ten times. Its antigen is currently unknown. It was template switching that added a universal primer site, and there were unique molecular identifiers on the cDNA. TCRdb re-analysed the 5' RACE reads in MiXCR, keeping a single row per CDR3 protein. The sample holds a few hundred thousand distinct CDR3 sequences; 14% are singletons and the top ten take about 0.94%. This sample is part of a study of identical twins. Regarding the study as a whole: Model-predicted out-of-frame TCR alpha sharing fell below observed values in monozygotic twins. One should note that invariant MAIT and iNKT cells could partly confound zero-insertion analyses. Beta clonotypes that were abundant in cord blood contained fewer insertions, a pattern absent from memory repertoires.

This CDR3 has 18 residues. Trimming cost V 1 base and J 2 bases; bases outside gene matches: 7. Looked up from germline, CDR1 is LNHNV and CDR2 is YYDKDF (reference sequence). The sample was also linked to a second study, of yellow fever vaccine responses in identical twins.

The source of this sequence is a woman younger than 30 in good health. The chain has TRBV15 and TRBJ2-3, with TRBD2 matching over 12 bases. Specimen: CD4+ T cells sorted from blood. The CDR3 protein is CATSRASGGAISTDTQYF. The CDR3 DNA reads as TGTGCCACCAGCAGAGCTAGCGGGGGGGCGATATCCACAGATACGCAGTATTTT.